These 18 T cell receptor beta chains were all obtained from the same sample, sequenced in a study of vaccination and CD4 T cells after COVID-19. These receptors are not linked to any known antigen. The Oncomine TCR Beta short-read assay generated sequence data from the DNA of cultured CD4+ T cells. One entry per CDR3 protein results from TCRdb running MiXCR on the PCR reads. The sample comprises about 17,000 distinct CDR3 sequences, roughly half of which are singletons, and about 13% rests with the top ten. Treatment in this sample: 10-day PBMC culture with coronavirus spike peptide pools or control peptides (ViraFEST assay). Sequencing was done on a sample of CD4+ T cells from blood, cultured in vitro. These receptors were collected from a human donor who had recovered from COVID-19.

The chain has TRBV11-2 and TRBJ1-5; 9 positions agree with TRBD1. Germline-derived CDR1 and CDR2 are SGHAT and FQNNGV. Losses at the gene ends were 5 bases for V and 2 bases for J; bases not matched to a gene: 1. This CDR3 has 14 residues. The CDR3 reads CASSRTGGNQPQHF. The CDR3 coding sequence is TGTGCCAGCAGCCGGACAGGGGGCAATCAGCCCCAGCATTTT.

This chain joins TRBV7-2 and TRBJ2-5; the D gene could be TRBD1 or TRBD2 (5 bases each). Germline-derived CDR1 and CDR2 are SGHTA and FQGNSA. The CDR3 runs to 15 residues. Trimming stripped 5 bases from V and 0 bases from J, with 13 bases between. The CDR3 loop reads CASSPRDGYQETQYF. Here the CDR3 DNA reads TGTGCCAGCAGCCCGAGGGACGGCTACCAAGAGACCCAGTACTTC.

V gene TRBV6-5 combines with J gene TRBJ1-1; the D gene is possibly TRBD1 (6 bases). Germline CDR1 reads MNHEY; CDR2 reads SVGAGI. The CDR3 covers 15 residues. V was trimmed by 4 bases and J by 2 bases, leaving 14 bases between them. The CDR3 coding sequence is TGTGCCAGCAGTTCACCGGGACACCTCAACACTGAAGCTTTCTTT. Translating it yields CASSSPGHLNTEAFF.

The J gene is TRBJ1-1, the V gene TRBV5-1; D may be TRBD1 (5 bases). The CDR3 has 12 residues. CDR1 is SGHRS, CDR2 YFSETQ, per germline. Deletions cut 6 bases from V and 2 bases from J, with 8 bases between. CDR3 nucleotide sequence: TGCGCCAGCATAGGGACCAACACTGAAGCTTTCTTT. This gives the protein CASIGTNTEAFF.

CDR3 sequence: CASSLSRDYGYTF. In nucleotides, the CDR3 is TGTGCCAGCAGCCTAAGTCGGGATTATGGCTACACCTTC. The chain uses TRBV7-9 and TRBJ1-2; D remains unclear. Germline assignment: CDR1 SEHNR and CDR2 FQNEAQ (reference sequence). V dropped 5 bases and J dropped 5 bases, with 12 bases sitting between them. The CDR3 loop spans 13 amino acids.

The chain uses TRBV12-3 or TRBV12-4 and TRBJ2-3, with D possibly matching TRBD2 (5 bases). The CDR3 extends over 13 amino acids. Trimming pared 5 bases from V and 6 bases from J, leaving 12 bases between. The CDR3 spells CASSPRGSDTQYF. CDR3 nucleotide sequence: TGTGCCAGCAGTCCGAGAGGGTCTGATACGCAGTATTTT.

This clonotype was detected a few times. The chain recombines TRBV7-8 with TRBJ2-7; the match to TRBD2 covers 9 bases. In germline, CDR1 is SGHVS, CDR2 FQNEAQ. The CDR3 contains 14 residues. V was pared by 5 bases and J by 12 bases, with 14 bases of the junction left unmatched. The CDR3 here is CASSARLAEAPRYF. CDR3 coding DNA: TGTGCCAGCAGCGCTCGACTAGCGGAAGCCCCGAGGTACTTC.

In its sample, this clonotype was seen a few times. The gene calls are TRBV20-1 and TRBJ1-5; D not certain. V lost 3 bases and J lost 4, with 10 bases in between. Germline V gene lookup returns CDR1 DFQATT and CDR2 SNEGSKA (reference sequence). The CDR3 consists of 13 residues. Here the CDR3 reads CSASNGVNQPQHF. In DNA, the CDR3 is TGCAGTGCTAGCAACGGAGTTAATCAGCCCCAGCATTTT.

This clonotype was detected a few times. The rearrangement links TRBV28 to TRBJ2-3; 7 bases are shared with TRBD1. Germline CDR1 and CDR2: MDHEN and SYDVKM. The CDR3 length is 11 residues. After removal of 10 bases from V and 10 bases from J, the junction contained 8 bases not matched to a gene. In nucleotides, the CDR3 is TGTGCCACCCTCACAGGGGAGTCGCAGTATTTT. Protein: CATLTGESQYF.

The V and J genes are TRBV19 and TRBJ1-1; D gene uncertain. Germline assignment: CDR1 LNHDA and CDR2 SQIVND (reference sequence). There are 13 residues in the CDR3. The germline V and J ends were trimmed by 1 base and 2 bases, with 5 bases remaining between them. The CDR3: CASSIVHNTEAFF. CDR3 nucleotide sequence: TGTGCCAGTAGTATAGTACATAACACTGAAGCTTTCTTT.

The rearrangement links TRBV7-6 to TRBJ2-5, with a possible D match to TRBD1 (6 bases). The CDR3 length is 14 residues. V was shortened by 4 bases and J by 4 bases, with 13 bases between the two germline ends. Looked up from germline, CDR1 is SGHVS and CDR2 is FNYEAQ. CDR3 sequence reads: CASSWDKARETQYF. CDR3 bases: TGTGCCAGCAGCTGGGACAAGGCCCGAGAGACCCAGTACTTC.

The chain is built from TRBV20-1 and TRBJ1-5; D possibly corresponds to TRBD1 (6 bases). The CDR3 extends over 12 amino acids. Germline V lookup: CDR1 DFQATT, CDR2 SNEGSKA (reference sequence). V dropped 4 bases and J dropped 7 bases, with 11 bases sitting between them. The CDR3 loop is CSAIRTDQPQHF. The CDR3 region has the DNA TGCAGTGCTATACGGACAGACCAGCCCCAGCATTTT.

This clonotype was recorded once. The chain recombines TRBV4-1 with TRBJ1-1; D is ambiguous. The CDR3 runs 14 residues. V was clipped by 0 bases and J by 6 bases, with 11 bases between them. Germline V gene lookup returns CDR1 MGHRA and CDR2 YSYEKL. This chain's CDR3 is CASSQDEELAEAFF. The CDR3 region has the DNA TGCGCCAGCAGCCAAGATGAGGAGTTGGCTGAAGCTTTCTTT.

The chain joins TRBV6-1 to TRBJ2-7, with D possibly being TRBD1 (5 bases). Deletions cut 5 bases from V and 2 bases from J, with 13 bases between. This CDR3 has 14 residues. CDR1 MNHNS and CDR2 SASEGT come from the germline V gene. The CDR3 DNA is TGTGCCAGCAGTCAGACAGCCTCCACCTACGAGCAGTACTTC. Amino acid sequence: CASSQTASTYEQYF.

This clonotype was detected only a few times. In DNA, the CDR3 is TGTGCCAGCAGTTACAAAGCCGAGAGAGGCTACACCTTC. Encoded protein: CASSYKAERGYTF. This chain uses TRBV6-5 with TRBJ1-2; D remains unclear. The germline gives CDR1 MNHEY, CDR2 SVGAGI. V gave up 2 bases and J gave up 8 bases, with 12 bases separating them. The CDR3 length is 13 residues.

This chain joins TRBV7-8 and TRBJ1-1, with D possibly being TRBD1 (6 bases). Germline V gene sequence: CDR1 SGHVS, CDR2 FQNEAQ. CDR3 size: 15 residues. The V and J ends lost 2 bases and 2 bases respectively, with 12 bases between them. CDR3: CASSLSGAVNTEAFF. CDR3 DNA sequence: TGTGCCAGCAGCTTATCGGGGGCAGTAAACACTGAAGCTTTCTTT.

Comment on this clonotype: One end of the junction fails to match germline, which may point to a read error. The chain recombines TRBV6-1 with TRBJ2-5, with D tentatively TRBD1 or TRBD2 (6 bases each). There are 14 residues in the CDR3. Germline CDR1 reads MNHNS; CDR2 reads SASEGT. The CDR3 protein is CASTIPGAQVTQYF. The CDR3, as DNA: TGTGCCAGCACGATTCCGGGGGCGCAAGTGACCCAGTACTTC.

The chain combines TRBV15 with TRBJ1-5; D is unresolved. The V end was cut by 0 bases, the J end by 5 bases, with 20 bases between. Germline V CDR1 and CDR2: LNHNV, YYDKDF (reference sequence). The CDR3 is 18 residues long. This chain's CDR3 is CATSRESLWHSFYQPQHF. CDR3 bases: TGTGCCACCAGCAGAGAATCCTTATGGCACTCCTTTTATCAGCCCCAGCATTTT.